This T cell receptor beta chain was observed in a study of cytomegalovirus exposure and HLA in healthy donors. Remarks on this clone: Antigen: not known.

V shed 8 bases and J 4 bases; nucleotides not matched to a gene: 9. Per the germline V gene, CDR1 is MNHNS and CDR2 is SASEGT. The CDR3 is 14 amino acids. 13 Jbeta primers and 60 Vbeta primers were used for the PCR. Profiled with immunoSEQ multiplex PCR; TCRdb holds only in-frame clones, not every one. The repertoire holds about 55,000 clones, 60% to 80% seen once, with around 2.4% in the top ten. Whole-study findings and limits: Earlier results showed most TCR beta V segments being productive about 87% or about 30% of the time. Analyses of presence/absence relied on an assumption of roughly uniform sequencing depth across donors.

This sequence was found in a female donor in good health and CMV-seronegative. The sample was PBMCs. The chain uses TRBV6-1 and TRBJ2-5, with 8 bases that match TRBD1. CDR3 nucleotide sequence: TGTGCCAGCGTCACCCCGGGACAGGTAGAGACCCAGTACTTC. Amino acid sequence: CASVTPGQVETQYF.